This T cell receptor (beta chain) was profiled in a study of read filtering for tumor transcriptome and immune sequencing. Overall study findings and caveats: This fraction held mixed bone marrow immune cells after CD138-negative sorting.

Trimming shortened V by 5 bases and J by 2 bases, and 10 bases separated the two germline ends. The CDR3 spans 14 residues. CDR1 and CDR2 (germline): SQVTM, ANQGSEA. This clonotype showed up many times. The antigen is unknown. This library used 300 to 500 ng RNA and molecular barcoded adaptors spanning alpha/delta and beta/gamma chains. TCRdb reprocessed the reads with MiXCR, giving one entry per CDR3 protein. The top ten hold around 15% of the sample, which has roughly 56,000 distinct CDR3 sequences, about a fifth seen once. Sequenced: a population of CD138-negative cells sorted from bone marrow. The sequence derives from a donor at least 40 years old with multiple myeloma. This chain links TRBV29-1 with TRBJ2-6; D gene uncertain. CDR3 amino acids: CSVSASTGANVLTF. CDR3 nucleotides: TGCAGCGTTTCGGCCTCCACTGGGGCCAACGTCCTGACTTTC.